These 25 T cell receptor beta chains were sequenced from one sample in a study of neurological immune-mediated disorders. One entry per CDR3 protein results from TCRdb running MiXCR on the 5' RACE reads. Of 28,000 or so distinct CDR3 sequences in the sample, over 12% are singletons; the top ten hold 27%. Sequencing was carried out using PBMCs. The receptors originated from a man aged 65 to 79 in good health.

V and J are TRBV24-1 and TRBJ2-1; TRBD1 matches at 8 bases. There are 14 residues in the CDR3. Germline assignment: CDR1 KGHDR and CDR2 SFDVKD. V lost 7 bases, J lost 6 bases, and 7 bases stayed unmatched. For the CDR3, the DNA is TGTGCCACCAGCACGACAGGGGAGCGCAATGAGCAGTTCTTC. This translates into CATSTTGERNEQFF.

This clonotype was observed many times. The chain recombines TRBV5-1 with TRBJ1-5; weak D call: TRBD1 (5 bases). There are 13 residues in the CDR3. V was cut by 1 base and J by 6 bases, with 8 bases left in between. CDR1 and CDR2 from the germline V gene are SGHRS and YFSETQ. The DNA of the CDR3 is TGCGCCAGCAGCTTGTCTAGGGGTCAGCCCCAGCATTTT. This gives the protein CASSLSRGQPQHF.

This clonotype has a count of ten or more. This chain connects TRBV20-1 to TRBJ1-1; the D is unclear. V lost 2 bases and J lost 2, with 6 bases in between. The CDR3 extends over 12 amino acids. Germline V gives CDR1 DFQATT, CDR2 SNEGSKA (reference sequence). The CDR3 DNA follows: TGCAGTGCTAGACAGGTTAACACTGAAGCTTTCTTT. Its translation: CSARQVNTEAFF.

The chain links TRBV4-3 to TRBJ2-1, with D perhaps matching TRBD1 or TRBD2 (5 bases each). V dropped 5 bases and J dropped 9 bases, with 17 bases sitting between them. Germline V gene data show CDR1 as LGHNA and CDR2 as YSLEER. This CDR3 spans 14 amino acids. For the CDR3, the DNA is TGCGCCAGCAGCACAGGCCGCGAGGCGGGTGAGCAGTTCTTC. Translating it yields CASSTGREAGEQFF.

This clonotype was found many times. J is TRBJ2-2 and V is TRBV20-1, with TRBD2 as a possible D gene (6 bases). CDR1 and CDR2 from the germline V gene are DFQATT and SNEGSKA (reference sequence). The CDR3 runs to 13 residues. V lost 0 bases and J 6 bases, leaving 8 bases between the germline ends. The CDR3 DNA reads as TGCAGTGCTAGAGAGGGGGAGGCCGGGGAGCTGTTTTTT. Its translation: CSAREGEAGELFF.

At least ten counts were recorded for this clonotype. V and J are TRBV29-1 and TRBJ1-2; 11 nucleotides agree with TRBD1. V lost 4 bases, J lost 2 bases, and 9 bases stayed unmatched. This CDR3 has 16 residues. Germline CDR1 reads SQVTM; CDR2 reads ANQGSEA. The CDR3 region has the DNA TGCAGCGTTGGGACAAAGGACAGGGGGCAGAACTATGGCTACACCTTC. Translating gives CSVGTKDRGQNYGYTF.

This clonotype occurred many times. This chain links TRBV10-3 with TRBJ1-5; 11 bases are shared with TRBD1. This CDR3 comprises 14 residues. Trimming at V came to 2 bases and at J to 7 bases, leaving 1 base not matched to a gene. CDR1 ENHRY and CDR2 SYGVKD come from the germline V gene. CDR3 sequence (DNA): TGTGCCATCAGTGAGGGGACAGGGGGGCAGCCCCAGCATTTT. Residues: CAISEGTGGQPQHF.

This clonotype occurred many times. The rearrangement joins TRBV7-8 to TRBJ1-4; 10 positions agree with TRBD1. The germline gives CDR1 SGHVS, CDR2 FQNEAQ. This CDR3 has 14 amino acids. Germline trimming cut 3 bases from V and 5 bases from J; bases unmatched to any gene: 0. The CDR3 sequence is CASSLTGGNEKLFF. CDR3 nucleotides: TGTGCCAGCAGCTTGACAGGGGGCAATGAAAAACTGTTTTTT.

This clonotype was detected many times. This sequence joins TRBV28 and TRBJ2-3; D gene uncertain. This CDR3 has 13 amino acids. The ends were cut back, 6 bases at V and 4 bases at J, with 11 bases in the middle. CDR1 and CDR2 from the germline V gene are MDHEN and SYDVKM. CDR3 nucleotides: TGTGCCAGCAGACCCGTAAGCGCAGATACGCAGTATTTT. Translation: CASRPVSADTQYF.

At least ten counts were recorded for this clonotype. The chain combines TRBV20-1 with TRBJ1-5; 7 bases agree with TRBD1. Trimming cost V 6 bases and J 2 bases; bases outside gene matches: 7. The V gene's germline CDR1 is DFQATT and CDR2 SNEGSKA (reference sequence). The CDR3 length is 14 residues. DNA for the CDR3: TGCAGTGCCAGGACAGGCGCAGGCAATCAGCCCCAGCATTTT. Residues: CSARTGAGNQPQHF.

There are many counts of this clonotype. The gene calls are TRBV4-1 and TRBJ1-6; 11 positions agree with TRBD1. The germline CDR1 and CDR2 sequences are MGHRA and YSYEKL. V lost 0 bases to trimming and J lost 7 bases; unmatched junction nucleotides: 2. CDR3 length: 16 residues. In DNA, the CDR3 is TGCGCCAGCAGCCAAGAGTGGGACAGGGGGAATTCACCCCTCCACTTT. Translation: CASSQEWDRGNSPLHF.

As concerns this clonotype: A read error is possible here, since a much larger clone lies one base away. The conserved phenylalanine or tryptophan normally closing the CDR3 is absent here, so this likely arose from a read error. The chain combines TRBV6-1 with TRBJ1-3; D perhaps matches TRBD1 (6 bases). The CDR3 runs 15 residues. CDR1 MNHNS and CDR2 SASEGT come from the germline V gene. V was trimmed by 3 bases and J by 0 bases, leaving 9 bases between them. The CDR3: CASSDWTVSGNTIYY. The CDR3 DNA sequence: TGTGCCAGCAGTGACTGGACAGTCTCTGGAAACACCATATATTAT.

There are many counts of this clonotype. The V and J genes are TRBV7-2 and TRBJ2-1; a weak D match, TRBD2 (5 bases). The germline CDR1 and CDR2 sequences are SGHTA and FQGNSA. The CDR3 has 14 amino acids. Trimming took off 1 base at V and 12 bases at J, with 16 bases between the two ends. The CDR3 sequence: CASSLEASSGLQFF. In DNA, the CDR3 is TGTGCCAGCAGCTTAGAAGCCTCCAGCGGCCTGCAGTTCTTC.

This clonotype occurred many times. The chain carries TRBV7-9 and TRBJ2-7, with D perhaps TRBD2 (6 bases). The CDR3 sequence is 15 residues long. The V and J ends lost 5 bases and 7 bases respectively, with 21 bases between them. CDR1 SEHNR and CDR2 FQNEAQ come from the germline V gene (reference sequence). In DNA form, the CDR3 reads TGTGCCAGCAGCCCCTCTGGACGCCAACGGGAGGAGCAGTACTTC. Translated: CASSPSGRQREEQYF. Based on the CDR3 plus reference TRBV7-9 and TRBJ2-7, the full variable domain is DTGVSQNPRHKITKRGQNVTFRCDPISEHNRLYWYRQTLGQGPEFLTYFQNEAQLEKSRLLSDRFSAERPKGSFSTLEIQRTEQGDSAMYLCASSPSGRQREEQYFGPGTRLTVT.

This clonotype occurred many times. The rearrangement joins TRBV12-3 or TRBV12-4 to TRBJ2-3; 9 nucleotides agree with TRBD1. This CDR3 region has 14 residues. The junction had 2 bases not matched to a gene; V was cut back by 6 bases and J by 1 base. The CDR3: CASRRTGGTDTQYF. CDR3 nucleotide sequence: TGTGCCAGCAGAAGGACAGGGGGCACAGATACGCAGTATTTT.

This chain uses TRBV19 with TRBJ1-1; D possibly corresponds to TRBD1 (5 bases). With 5 bases removed from V and 4 bases from J, the gap between germline ends came to 8 bases. Germline CDR1 is LNHDA and CDR2 is SQIVND (reference sequence). This CDR3 spans 12 amino acids. The chain's CDR3 is CASSLQGTEAFF. CDR3 nucleotides: TGTGCCAGTAGTCTCCAGGGCACTGAAGCTTTCTTT.

This clonotype was observed many times. V and J are TRBV12-3 or TRBV12-4 and TRBJ1-2; 8 nucleotides align to TRBD1. The CDR3 spans 13 residues. V trimming: 6 bases; J trimming: 6 bases; junction bases outside the gene matches: 6. For the CDR3, the DNA is TGTGCCAGCAGGGCAGGGGGCGTAAATGGCTACACCTTC. The encoded protein is CASRAGGVNGYTF.

At least ten counts were recorded for this clonotype. J is TRBJ2-7 and V is TRBV6-2 or TRBV6-3; TRBD1 matches at 9 bases. V was pared by 6 bases and J by 4 bases, with 10 bases of the junction left unmatched. In germline, CDR1 is MNHEY, CDR2 SVGEGT. The length of the CDR3 is 15 residues. CDR3 in amino acids: CASSPGTGNLYEQYF. The CDR3, as DNA: TGTGCCAGCAGCCCTGGGACAGGGAATTTGTACGAGCAGTACTTC.

This clonotype was detected ten times or more. The genes are TRBV10-3 and TRBJ2-1; 8 nucleotides line up with TRBD2. Trimming took 10 bases from V and 3 from J; bases not matched to a gene: 5. Germline values: CDR1 ENHRY, CDR2 SYGVKD. The CDR3 is made up of 13 amino acids. This chain's CDR3 is CATLAGGYNEQFF. The CDR3 nucleotides are TGTGCCACCCTTGCGGGGGGCTACAATGAGCAGTTCTTC.

V usage is TRBV4-3 and J usage is TRBJ2-6; weak D call: TRBD2 (5 bases). This CDR3 region has 16 residues. Trimming took 0 bases from V and 4 from J, leaving 10 bases between them. CDR1 is LGHNA, CDR2 YSLEER, per germline. The CDR3 bases are TGCGCCAGCAGCCAAGAAACCTCGGGAGGGGCCAACGTCCTGACTTTC. Translation: CASSQETSGGANVLTF.

This clonotype was counted ten times or more. The chain couples TRBV12-3 or TRBV12-4 to TRBJ1-1, with 10 nucleotides matching TRBD1. This CDR3 spans 15 amino acids. V was clipped by 7 bases and J by 5 bases; unmatched bases: 10. The DNA of the CDR3 is TGTGCCAGCACCCTACCCGACAGGGGGCGGACTGAAGCTTTCTTT. It yields the protein CASTLPDRGRTEAFF.

This clonotype has at least ten counts. V usage is TRBV20-1 and J usage is TRBJ2-7; TRBD1 matches at 10 bases. J was trimmed by 4 bases and V by 4 bases; bases with no gene match: 1. CDR1 is DFQATT and CDR2 is SNEGSKA in the germline V gene (reference sequence). CDR3 length: 12 amino acids. For the CDR3, the DNA is TGCAGTGCTAAGGGACAGGGGTACGAGCAGTACTTC. Translated: CSAKGQGYEQYF.

This clonotype was seen ten or more times. V is TRBV10-2 and J is TRBJ2-5, with D unclear. The length of the CDR3 is 15 residues. Trimming cost V 2 bases and J 0 bases, with 10 bases left between them. Germline CDR1 and CDR2: WSHSY and SAAADI. The CDR3 nucleotides read TGCGCCAGCAGTGAGATGATATCAAACCAAGAGACCCAGTACTTC. Translated, it gives CASSEMISNQETQYF.

This clonotype was counted ten times or more. The chain links TRBV28 to TRBJ1-5, with D unresolved. Trimming cost V 1 base and J 6 bases, with 7 bases left between them. The CDR3 runs 13 residues. Germline CDR1 reads MDHEN; CDR2 reads SYDVKM. In nucleotides, the CDR3 is TGTGCCAGCAGTTTATTAGGGTTTCAGCCCCAGCATTTT. Its protein is CASSLLGFQPQHF.

This clonotype has only a few counts. The chain has TRBV5-1 and TRBJ1-1; D possibly corresponds to TRBD1 (6 bases). The CDR3 sequence is 17 residues long. CDR1 is SGHRS and CDR2 is YFSETQ in the germline V gene. Trimming left V 0 bases short and J 1 base short, with 16 bases between. CDR3 sequence reads: CASSLVGWGQRNTEAFF. CDR3 nucleotides: TGCGCCAGCAGCTTGGTAGGTTGGGGGCAGCGGAACACTGAAGCTTTCTTT.